This T cell receptor (beta chain) was sequenced in a study of T cell clonality in common variable immunodeficiency. Study-level results: Reportedly, TCR beta sequences from common variable immunodeficiency showed fewer deletions and N-nucleotide insertions. Compared with controls, CVID subjects had fewer shared TCRbeta clones. CVID subjects showed higher TCRbeta clonality than healthy controls. T cell subpopulation sequencing would be needed to explain CVID clonality.

This clone was seen ten or more times. What it binds is not known. Sequencing ends 3 residues short of the CDR3 end; the germline J gene provides the rest. Blood came from CVID subjects not ill and not taking immunomodulatory or immunosuppressive medication. V was pared by 0 bases and J by 7 bases, with 17 bases between. Germline-derived CDR1 and CDR2 are SGHRS and YFSETQ. The CDR3 contains 16 residues. Libraries were prepared by immunoSEQ multiplex PCR; TCRdb keeps only in-frame clonotypes and omits some of them. The sample shows more than 8,000 clones, none of them appearing just once. The sequence was obtained from a human donor with common variable immunodeficiency. The V gene is TRBV5-1, the J gene TRBJ1-5; D is perhaps TRBD1 (6 bases). Material: peripheral blood mononuclear cells. CDR3 DNA (partial): TGCGCCAGCAGCTTGGGGATCTCACAGGGAGAACAGCCC. This sequence encodes CASSLGISQGEQP. From start to end, the CDR3 is CASSLGISQGEQPQHF.